These 23 T cell receptor beta chains originate from one sample sequenced in a study of cytomegalovirus exposure and HLA in healthy donors. Use of 60 Vbeta and 13 Jbeta primers characterized the PCR. Profiled with immunoSEQ multiplex PCR; TCRdb holds only in-frame clones, not every one. Of fewer than 200,000 clones in the sample, around four fifths were seen once. Sequencing was performed on PBMCs. The receptors originated from a woman aged 18-35 years in good health and CMV-seronegative.

The chain combines TRBV5-1 with TRBJ1-6; tentative D call: TRBD1 (5 bases). This CDR3 comprises 16 residues. CDR1 and CDR2 from the germline V gene are SGHRS and YFSETQ. Trimming cost V 1 base and J 1 base, with 9 bases left between them. CDR3 DNA sequence: TGCGCCAGCAGCTTGAACCAGGGTTCCTATAATTCACCCCTCCACTTT. Its translation is CASSLNQGSYNSPLHF.

This rearrangement joins TRBV27 to TRBJ1-1; a weak D match, TRBD1 (5 bases). From germline, CDR1 is MNHEY and CDR2 SMNVEV (reference sequence). The V and J ends lost 3 bases and 8 bases respectively, with 13 bases between them. This CDR3 has 13 amino acids. The CDR3 coding sequence is TGTGCCAGCAGTTTTCTAGGGGAGGAGGAAGCTTTCTTT. Translating it yields CASSFLGEEEAFF.

The V and J genes are TRBV30 and TRBJ2-7; 8 bases agree with TRBD2. The V gene's germline CDR1 is GTSNPN and CDR2 SVGIG (reference sequence). This CDR3 comprises 16 residues. After removal of 0 bases from V and 0 bases from J, the junction contained 7 bases not matched to a gene. The CDR3 bases are TGTGCCTGGAGTGTACGTGTCGGGAGGGCCTCCTACGAGCAGTACTTC. It translates to CAWSVRVGRASYEQYF.

V usage is TRBV6-5 and J usage is TRBJ1-1; D is perhaps TRBD1 (5 bases). The V end was cut by 0 bases, the J end by 1 base, with 9 bases between. There are 15 residues in the CDR3. Germline V gene sequence: CDR1 MNHEY, CDR2 SVGAGI. CDR3 coding DNA: TGTGCCAGCAGTTACTCGATGCAGGGGAACACTGAAGCTTTCTTT. It encodes CASSYSMQGNTEAFF.

The CDR3, as DNA: TGTGCCAGCTCACCGAGGACAGGTCGAAACACCGGGGAGCTGTTTTTT. Protein: CASSPRTGRNTGELFF. V gene TRBV18 combines with J gene TRBJ2-2, with 7 positions matching TRBD1. After removal of 3 bases from V and 2 bases from J, the junction contained 6 bases not matched to a gene. Germline V gives CDR1 KGHSH, CDR2 LQKENI. The CDR3 totals 16 residues.

The chain has TRBV5-4 and TRBJ1-2, with 7 bases matching TRBD1. Germline CDR1 reads SGHNT; CDR2 reads YYREEE (reference sequence). The V gene end was trimmed by 4 bases and the J gene end by 0 bases; junction bases not matched to a gene: 6. CDR3 length equals 15 residues. Here the CDR3 reads CASSVTGLANYGYTF. DNA for the CDR3: TGTGCCAGCAGCGTGACAGGGTTAGCTAACTATGGCTACACCTTC.

The chain recombines TRBV6-5 with TRBJ1-1; D gene ambiguous. Germline V gene lookup returns CDR1 MNHEY and CDR2 SVGAGI. This CDR3 is 12 amino acids long. Trimming shortened V by 2 bases and J by 5 bases, and 6 bases separated the two germline ends. The CDR3 reads CASSYGGTEAFF. In nucleotides, the CDR3 is TGTGCCAGCAGTTACGGAGGGACTGAAGCTTTCTTT.

Here the CDR3 DNA reads TGTGCCAGCAGCCGAGACTTCGAGAGGGTCCACGAGCAGTACTTC. Protein product: CASSRDFERVHEQYF. V is TRBV6-1 and J is TRBJ2-7; TRBD2 is a possible D gene (5 bases). The V gene's germline CDR1 is MNHNS and CDR2 SASEGT. With 6 bases removed from V and 5 bases from J, the gap between germline ends came to 20 bases. The CDR3 is 15 residues long.

The chain links TRBV7-2 to TRBJ2-3; 10 bases match TRBD2. The CDR3 is made up of 15 amino acids. Losses at the gene ends were 1 base for V and 5 bases for J; bases not matched to a gene: 3. CDR1 and CDR2 (germline): SGHTA, FQGNSA. Here the CDR3 reads CASSLERLAGDTQYF. CDR3 nucleotide sequence: TGTGCCAGCAGCTTAGAAAGACTAGCGGGAGATACGCAGTATTTT.

V and J are TRBV7-9 and TRBJ2-2; D unresolved. Germline-derived CDR1 and CDR2 are SEHNR and FQNEAQ (reference sequence). V was pared by 3 bases and J by 4 bases, with 9 bases between. The CDR3 runs to 14 residues. The DNA of the CDR3 is TGTGCCAGCAGCTTTCTTGCGGTCACCGGGGAGCTGTTTTTT. Amino acids: CASSFLAVTGELFF.

The chain links TRBV5-1 to TRBJ1-1; D uncertain. Germline lookup yields CDR1 SGHRS and CDR2 YFSETQ. The V end lost 0 bases, the J end lost 11 bases, and 14 bases lay between the germline ends. The CDR3 covers 13 residues. The CDR3 here is CASSLAKLSSAFF. The CDR3 nucleotides read TGCGCCAGCAGCTTGGCCAAGTTGAGTTCCGCTTTCTTT. The full variable domain, in which reference TRBV5-1 and TRBJ1-1 provide the parts outside the CDR3, is KAGVTQTPRYLIKTRGQQVTLSCSPISGHRSVSWYQQTPGQGLQFLFEYFSETQRNKGNFPGRFSGRQFSNSRSEMNVSTLELGDSALYLCASSLAKLSSAFFGQGTRLTVV.

This rearrangement joins TRBV6-1 to TRBJ1-2, with 9 bases matching TRBD1. The CDR3 spans 15 residues. Trimming removed 8 bases from V and 0 bases from J; junction bases left unmatched: 7. Germline V CDR1 and CDR2: MNHNS, SASEGT. The CDR3 sequence is CASVRGTGTNYGYTF. As DNA, the CDR3 is TGTGCCAGCGTAAGGGGGACAGGGACTAACTATGGCTACACCTTC.

The CDR3 coding sequence is TGTGCCAGCAGTAGCCCCGGACAGGGTGGCCAGTACTTC. Translated, it gives CASSSPGQGGQYF. This chain uses TRBV6-5 with TRBJ2-5; 8 bases are shared with TRBD1. The CDR3 is made up of 13 amino acids. Germline values: CDR1 MNHEY, CDR2 SVGAGI. V dropped 5 bases and J dropped 10; count of bases not matched to a gene: 9.

The rearrangement uses TRBV10-3 and TRBJ1-5; D not certain. V lost 2 bases, J lost 5 bases, and 13 bases lay in between. CDR1 and CDR2 (germline): ENHRY, SYGVKD. The CDR3 runs to 15 residues. The chain's CDR3 is CAISEMIAEDQPQHF. Here the CDR3 DNA reads TGTGCCATCAGTGAGATGATTGCGGAAGATCAGCCCCAGCATTTT.

A single count supports this clone. V is TRBV29-1 and J is TRBJ1-1; D is unresolved. V was clipped by 5 bases and J by 0 bases, with 13 bases between them. Looked up from germline, CDR1 is SQVTM and CDR2 is ANQGSEA. This CDR3 has 14 amino acids. DNA of the CDR3: TGCAGCGTTAAGACTCAAACCGTGAACACTGAAGCTTTCTTT. Amino acids: CSVKTQTVNTEAFF.

The chain recombines TRBV27 with TRBJ2-7; the D is unclear. The CDR3 is 12 amino acids. The germline gives CDR1 MNHEY, CDR2 SMNVEV (reference sequence). With 3 bases removed from V and 5 bases from J, the gap between germline ends came to 8 bases. As DNA, the CDR3 is TGTGCCAGCAGTTTCGGTGGTGACGAGCAGTACTTC. Translation gives CASSFGGDEQYF.

The rearrangement uses TRBV7-9 and TRBJ1-1, with TRBD1 as a possible D gene (5 bases). Trimming stripped 3 bases from V and 5 bases from J, with 10 bases between. Germline V lookup: CDR1 SEHNR, CDR2 FQNEAQ (reference sequence). The CDR3 sequence is 13 residues long. In nucleotides, the CDR3 is TGTGCCAGCAGCTTGGAAGGGGTAACTGAAGCTTTCTTT. Amino acids: CASSLEGVTEAFF.

The chain combines TRBV28 with TRBJ1-5, with TRBD1 matching 7 bases. Germline CDR1 MDHEN, CDR2 SYDVKM. The CDR3 is 16 amino acids. Trimming at V came to 2 bases and at J to 2 bases, leaving 6 bases not matched to a gene. The CDR3 region has the DNA TGTGCCAGCAGTTTAACCGGGACAGCTGGCAATCAGCCCCAGCATTTT. Translated, it gives CASSLTGTAGNQPQHF.

The rearrangement joins TRBV7-8 to TRBJ1-5; D may be TRBD1 (5 bases). V was pared by 5 bases and J by 6 bases, with 17 bases between. CDR1 and CDR2 (germline): SGHVS, FQNEAQ. CDR3 length: 15 residues. As DNA, the CDR3 is TGTGCCAGCAGCAAAGACAGCCGGCTCGGTCAGCCCCAGCATTTT. It translates to CASSKDSRLGQPQHF.

The genes are TRBV6-6 and TRBJ1-2; the match to TRBD1 covers 11 bases. The CDR3 loop spans 13 amino acids. From germline, CDR1 is MNHNY and CDR2 SVGAGI (reference sequence). J lost 8 bases, V lost 7 bases, and 6 bases had no gene match. CDR3 nucleotides: TGTGCCAGCAATCGGGGACAGGGGGTGGGCTACACCTTC. Translated: CASNRGQGVGYTF.

A few counts support this clone. The V gene is TRBV2, the J gene TRBJ2-7; 10 bases align to TRBD1. The CDR3 spans 12 residues. With V trimmed by 6 bases and J by 6 bases, 2 bases remained unmatched. The germline CDR1 and CDR2 sequences are SNHLY and FYNNEI. The CDR3 loop reads CASRTGGSEQYF. The CDR3, as DNA: TGTGCCAGCAGGACAGGGGGCAGCGAGCAGTACTTC.

The chain combines TRBV7-9 with TRBJ1-1; D might be TRBD1 (6 bases). V was trimmed by 3 bases and J by 1 base, leaving 24 bases between them. This CDR3 contains 19 residues. Germline-derived CDR1 and CDR2 are SEHNR and FQNEAQ (reference sequence). Written as DNA, the CDR3 is TGTGCCAGCAGCTTCGGAGCCGGGACAAAGGCCGCGGGGAACACTGAAGCTTTCTTT. Its protein is CASSFGAGTKAAGNTEAFF.

The V and J genes are TRBV29-1 and TRBJ2-2; TRBD1 matches 12 bases. Trimming cost V 6 bases and J 3 bases; bases outside gene matches: 5. The germline V gene encodes CDR1 SQVTM and CDR2 ANQGSEA. The CDR3 length is 15 residues. CDR3 coding DNA: TGCAGCGTGGGACAGGGGGCTCAGGACACCGGGGAGCTGTTTTTT. This codes for CSVGQGAQDTGELFF.